This T cell receptor beta chain was retrieved from a study of blood T cell repertoires in COVID-19. The participants were between roughly 18 and 89 years old and came from about two dozen US areas. CDR3 length equals 16 residues. Germline CDR1 reads SGHKS; CDR2 reads YYEKEE (reference sequence). Trimming removed 1 base from V and 8 bases from J; junction bases left unmatched: 7. The data were produced by immunoSEQ multiplex PCR, yet TCRdb's version contains in-frame clones alone and is incomplete. The sample lists about 430,000 clones, approximately 88% occurring once. V is TRBV5-5 and J is TRBJ2-1; 12 bases fit TRBD2. The sequencing input was PBMCs or T cells enriched from blood (not recorded which). This TCR came from a woman aged 30 to 39 with acute COVID-19. The CDR3 here is CASSLSLAGGPYEQFF. The CDR3 DNA reads as TGTGCCAGCAGCTTGTCCCTAGCGGGGGGGCCGTATGAGCAGTTCTTC.